This is a list of T cell receptor beta chains from one sample in a study of shared T cell receptors in the human thymus. Sequencing was performed with immunoSEQ multiplex PCR; in TCRdb, only in-frame clones are kept and a portion is missing. The sample includes hundreds of thousands of clones, around three quarters of them seen just once. The sample was also linked to a second study, of human thymus T cells.

Material: thymocytes. The receptors stem from a boy in the first two years of life with a congenital heart defect. The CDR3 runs from the conserved cysteine through the conserved F or W. Fields, in order: CDR3 length, D gene, clone size, V gene, J gene, CDR3 DNA, CDR3 protein. D genes are given only for firm matches. Only some rows state a clone size, as once, few, many or a class for expanded clones.

CDR3 length: 14
D gene: NA
clone size: NA
V gene: TRBV11-2
J gene: TRBJ2-7
CDR3 DNA: TGTGCCAGCAGCTTAGATCACAGGGTGGGGGAGCAGTACTTC
CDR3 protein: CASSLDHRVGEQYF

CDR3 length: 17
D gene: TRBD1
clone size: NA
V gene: TRBV2
J gene: TRBJ2-7
CDR3 DNA: TGTGCCAGCAGTGGGGGACAGGGGGTTCATAGCTCCTACGAGCAGTACTTC
CDR3 protein: CASSGGQGVHSSYEQYF

CDR3 length: 13
D gene: TRBD1
clone size: NA
V gene: TRBV19
J gene: TRBJ1-1
CDR3 DNA: TGTGCCAGTAGTTTCAGGGGGAGGACTGAAGCTTTCTTT
CDR3 protein: CASSFRGRTEAFF

CDR3 length: 14
D gene: NA
clone size: NA
V gene: TRBV4-3
J gene: TRBJ2-2
CDR3 DNA: TGCGCCAGCACGGAGGGTATGGGCACCGGGGAGCTGTTTTTT
CDR3 protein: CASTEGMGTGELFF

CDR3 length: 15
D gene: NA
clone size: NA
V gene: TRBV4-3
J gene: TRBJ2-2
CDR3 DNA: TGCGCCAGCAGCCAAGAGCGGCTAGCCACCGGGGAGCTGTTTTTT
CDR3 protein: CASSQERLATGELFF

CDR3 length: 18
D gene: NA
clone size: NA
V gene: TRBV19
J gene: TRBJ2-7
CDR3 DNA: TGTGCCAGTAGCCCCGGGAACAGGGAGAATATAAGGGCCTACGAGCAGTACTTC
CDR3 protein: CASSPGNRENIRAYEQYF

CDR3 length: 15
D gene: TRBD2
clone size: NA
V gene: TRBV14
J gene: TRBJ2-1
CDR3 DNA: TGTGCCAGCAGCCAAGGGACTAGCGGGAGTCATGAGCAGTTCTTC
CDR3 protein: CASSQGTSGSHEQFF

CDR3 length: 16
D gene: TRBD1
clone size: few
V gene: TRBV4-1
J gene: TRBJ2-3
CDR3 DNA: TGCGCCAGCAGCCAAGAAAGGGGGCGGGGCACAGATACGCAGTATTTT
CDR3 protein: CASSQERGRGTDTQYF

CDR3 length: 16
D gene: NA
clone size: NA
V gene: TRBV30
J gene: TRBJ2-2
CDR3 DNA: TGTGCCTGGAGTGTGGCAGAACCTTCGAACACCGGGGAGCTGTTTTTT
CDR3 protein: CAWSVAEPSNTGELFF

CDR3 length: 16
D gene: NA
clone size: few
V gene: TRBV5-1
J gene: TRBJ1-1
CDR3 DNA: TGCGCCAGCAGCTTGGGGGGTACAGGCCGGAACACTGAAGCTTTCTTT
CDR3 protein: CASSLGGTGRNTEAFF

CDR3 length: 13
D gene: NA
clone size: NA
V gene: TRBV27
J gene: TRBJ2-5
CDR3 DNA: TGTGCCAGCAGCTTCAGGATCCAAGAGACCCAGTACTTC
CDR3 protein: CASSFRIQETQYF

CDR3 length: 17
D gene: TRBD2
clone size: NA
V gene: TRBV15
J gene: TRBJ2-5
CDR3 DNA: TGTGCCACCAGCAGAGATACTGAGGGAGGGCACCGAGAGACCCAGTACTTC
CDR3 protein: CATSRDTEGGHRETQYF

CDR3 length: 17
D gene: NA
clone size: NA
V gene: TRBV2
J gene: TRBJ1-4
CDR3 DNA: TGTGCCAGCAGTGGTGAGAGGCCTGAGACAACTAATGAAAAACTGTTTTTT
CDR3 protein: CASSGERPETTNEKLFF

CDR3 length: 14
D gene: NA
clone size: NA
V gene: TRBV4-3
J gene: TRBJ2-7
CDR3 DNA: TGCGCCAGCAGCCAAGAATGGAGCTCCTACGAGCAGTACTTC
CDR3 protein: CASSQEWSSYEQYF

CDR3 length: 17
D gene: TRBD1
clone size: NA
V gene: TRBV5-1
J gene: TRBJ1-5
CDR3 DNA: TGCGCCAGCAGCTTGGCAAACCGGGACAGGGGATTGGAGCCCCAGCATTTT
CDR3 protein: CASSLANRDRGLEPQHF

CDR3 length: 17
D gene: TRBD2
clone size: NA
V gene: TRBV4-3
J gene: TRBJ2-3
CDR3 DNA: TGCGCCAGCACCGAGGCCGGGACTAGCGGGAGTACGTATACGCAGTATTTT
CDR3 protein: CASTEAGTSGSTYTQYF

CDR3 length: 14
D gene: NA
clone size: NA
V gene: TRBV27
J gene: TRBJ2-7
CDR3 DNA: TGTGCCAGCAGTTCCCTAGCAAGATCCTACGAGCAGTACTTC
CDR3 protein: CASSSLARSYEQYF

CDR3 length: 18
D gene: TRBD1
clone size: NA
V gene: TRBV27
J gene: TRBJ2-7
CDR3 DNA: TGTGCCAGCAGTCCCGGGACAGGGTTTGAGGCTCTACTCTACGAGCAGTACTTC
CDR3 protein: CASSPGTGFEALLYEQYF

CDR3 length: 12
D gene: NA
clone size: NA
V gene: TRBV19
J gene: TRBJ1-2
CDR3 DNA: TGTGCCAGTAGTGCGGGACGCTATGGCTACACCTTC
CDR3 protein: CASSAGRYGYTF

CDR3 length: 14
D gene: NA
clone size: few
V gene: TRBV5-8
J gene: TRBJ2-7
CDR3 DNA: TGTGCCAGCAGCGATACATTGTCAGCCTACGAGCAGTACTTC
CDR3 protein: CASSDTLSAYEQYF

CDR3 length: 20
D gene: NA
clone size: NA
V gene: TRBV6-1
J gene: TRBJ1-5
CDR3 DNA: TGTGCCAGCAGTGCTTCAGAAACAGGGCCTCAGCCCCCTCATAGACAGCCCCAGCATTTT
CDR3 protein: CASSASETGPQPPHRQPQHF

CDR3 length: 17
D gene: NA
clone size: NA
V gene: TRBV7-9
J gene: TRBJ2-5
CDR3 DNA: TGTGCCAGCAGCTCCTACCGGACACTTGGCAAACAAGAGACCCAGTACTTC
CDR3 protein: CASSSYRTLGKQETQYF

CDR3 length: 15
D gene: NA
clone size: NA
V gene: TRBV5-1
J gene: TRBJ2-7
CDR3 DNA: TGCGCCAGCAGCTTGGGACTAGATAGGATCTACGAGCAGTACTTC
CDR3 protein: CASSLGLDRIYEQYF

CDR3 length: 17
D gene: TRBD2
clone size: NA
V gene: TRBV5-6
J gene: TRBJ2-5
CDR3 DNA: TGTGCCAGCAGCTTCCTAGCGGGGACCCCCCTGGGGGAGACCCAGTACTTC
CDR3 protein: CASSFLAGTPLGETQYF

CDR3 length: 16
D gene: TRBD1
clone size: NA
V gene: TRBV4-2
J gene: TRBJ2-7
CDR3 DNA: TGTGCCAGCAGCCAGAAGAGGTGGACAGGGGGCTACGAGCAGTACTTC
CDR3 protein: CASSQKRWTGGYEQYF

CDR3 length: 14
D gene: TRBD2
clone size: NA
V gene: TRBV6-6
J gene: TRBJ2-7
CDR3 DNA: TGTGCCAGCAGTTACGAGCGGGAGGGCTACGAGCAGTACTTC
CDR3 protein: CASSYEREGYEQYF

CDR3 length: 14
D gene: TRBD2
clone size: NA
V gene: TRBV6-1
J gene: TRBJ2-7
CDR3 DNA: TGTGCCAGCAGTTTGCCGACTAGCGTCGACGAGCAGTACTTC
CDR3 protein: CASSLPTSVDEQYF

CDR3 length: 15
D gene: NA
clone size: NA
V gene: TRBV15
J gene: TRBJ2-7
CDR3 DNA: TGTGCCACCAGCAGTCACCACGGGGAAATGTACGAGCAGTACTTC
CDR3 protein: CATSSHHGEMYEQYF

CDR3 length: 13
D gene: TRBD1
clone size: NA
V gene: TRBV28
J gene: TRBJ2-7
CDR3 DNA: TGTGCCAGCAGAGGACAGGAGTGTTACGGGCAGTACTTC
CDR3 protein: CASRGQECYGQYF

CDR3 length: 15
D gene: TRBD1
clone size: NA
V gene: TRBV2
J gene: TRBJ1-3
CDR3 DNA: TGTGCCAGCAGTGCGACAGGGGGACCTGGAAACACCATATATTTT
CDR3 protein: CASSATGGPGNTIYF

CDR3 length: 13
D gene: TRBD1
clone size: NA
V gene: TRBV25-1
J gene: TRBJ2-7
CDR3 DNA: TGTGCCAGCAGTAATGACAGGGAGTACGAGCAGTACTTC
CDR3 protein: CASSNDREYEQYF

CDR3 length: 14
D gene: TRBD2
clone size: NA
V gene: TRBV27
J gene: TRBJ2-7
CDR3 DNA: TGTGCCAGCAGTTCCGGACTAGCTACCTACGAGCAGTACTTC
CDR3 protein: CASSSGLATYEQYF

CDR3 length: 17
D gene: NA
clone size: NA
V gene: TRBV4-1
J gene: TRBJ2-7
CDR3 DNA: TGCGCCAGCAGCCAGGGCTTCGGCAGAAGTTCCTCCTACGAGCAGTACTTC
CDR3 protein: CASSQGFGRSSSYEQYF

CDR3 length: 13
D gene: NA
clone size: NA
V gene: TRBV6-1
J gene: TRBJ2-7
CDR3 DNA: TGTGCCAGCAGTGAATGGGACTTATACGAGCAGTACTTC
CDR3 protein: CASSEWDLYEQYF

CDR3 length: 18
D gene: TRBD2
clone size: NA
V gene: TRBV5-1
J gene: TRBJ2-7
CDR3 DNA: TGCGCCAGCAGCTTGGATATTAGCGGGAGTGATAGCCCCTACGAGCAGTACTTC
CDR3 protein: CASSLDISGSDSPYEQYF

CDR3 length: 17
D gene: TRBD2
clone size: NA
V gene: TRBV4-3
J gene: TRBJ2-3
CDR3 DNA: TGCGCCAGCAGCCAGGCGGGACTAGCGGGACTCACAGATACGCAGTATTTT
CDR3 protein: CASSQAGLAGLTDTQYF

CDR3 length: 14
D gene: NA
clone size: NA
V gene: TRBV30
J gene: TRBJ2-1
CDR3 DNA: TGTGCCTGGAGAGCGGAGGCCACCAACAATGAGCAGTTCTTC
CDR3 protein: CAWRAEATNNEQFF

CDR3 length: 12
D gene: TRBD1
clone size: NA
V gene: TRBV5-6
J gene: TRBJ1-2
CDR3 DNA: TGTGCCAGCAGCTCCGACAGGGAAGGCTACACCTTC
CDR3 protein: CASSSDREGYTF

CDR3 length: 15
D gene: TRBD1
clone size: NA
V gene: TRBV7-9
J gene: TRBJ2-7
CDR3 DNA: TGTGCCAGCAGCCCCCGACAGGGGCAGGGGAACGAGCAGTACTTC
CDR3 protein: CASSPRQGQGNEQYF

CDR3 length: 14
D gene: NA
clone size: NA
V gene: TRBV6-1
J gene: TRBJ2-7
CDR3 DNA: TGTGCCAGCAGTGGGGCAGAGGGTAAAGGGGAGCAGTACTTC
CDR3 protein: CASSGAEGKGEQYF

CDR3 length: 13
D gene: NA
clone size: NA
V gene: TRBV6-5
J gene: TRBJ2-5
CDR3 DNA: TGTGCCAGCAGGGGAGATACCCAAGAGACCCAGTACTTC
CDR3 protein: CASRGDTQETQYF

CDR3 length: 11
D gene: NA
clone size: NA
V gene: TRBV25-1
J gene: TRBJ2-5
CDR3 DNA: TGTGCCAGCAGTACCCGGGAGACCCAGTACTTC
CDR3 protein: CASSTRETQYF

CDR3 length: 15
D gene: TRBD2
clone size: few
V gene: TRBV6-1
J gene: TRBJ2-3
CDR3 DNA: TGTGCCAGTACGGGACTAGCGGATAGCACAGATACGCAGTATTTT
CDR3 protein: CASTGLADSTDTQYF

CDR3 length: 15
D gene: TRBD1
clone size: NA
V gene: TRBV5-1
J gene: TRBJ2-7
CDR3 DNA: TGCGCCAGCAGCGACAGGACAGGGCACACCTACGAGCAGTACTTC
CDR3 protein: CASSDRTGHTYEQYF

CDR3 length: 15
D gene: TRBD1
clone size: NA
V gene: TRBV5-8
J gene: TRBJ2-1
CDR3 DNA: TGTGCCAGCATCTCTAGGACAGGGCGGGATCGTGAGCAGTTCTTC
CDR3 protein: CASISRTGRDREQFF

CDR3 length: 15
D gene: NA
clone size: NA
V gene: TRBV5-1
J gene: TRBJ2-7
CDR3 DNA: TGCGCCAGCAGCTTGGGCAGGGGGGAATTTCACGAGCAGTACTTC
CDR3 protein: CASSLGRGEFHEQYF

CDR3 length: 17
D gene: TRBD2
clone size: NA
V gene: TRBV19
J gene: TRBJ2-7
CDR3 DNA: TGTGCCAGTAGTTCCTCATCGGGGGGGGAGCCAACCTACGAGCAGTACTTC
CDR3 protein: CASSSSSGGEPTYEQYF

CDR3 length: 18
D gene: NA
clone size: NA
V gene: TRBV28
J gene: TRBJ2-7
CDR3 DNA: TGTGCCAGCAGCCCTAGCCCCTTTCTGGGGGCAGAGGGATACGAGCAGTACTTC
CDR3 protein: CASSPSPFLGAEGYEQYF

CDR3 length: 18
D gene: NA
clone size: NA
V gene: TRBV7-3
J gene: TRBJ1-1
CDR3 DNA: TGTGCCAGCAGCCCCCGAGGGGGGGTTGCAAAAATGAACACTGAAGCTTTCTTT
CDR3 protein: CASSPRGGVAKMNTEAFF

CDR3 length: 17
D gene: TRBD1
clone size: NA
V gene: TRBV27
J gene: TRBJ1-1
CDR3 DNA: TGTGCCAGCAGTTTAAGGAAGTCCCGGGACAGTAACACTGAAGCTTTCTTT
CDR3 protein: CASSLRKSRDSNTEAFF

CDR3 length: 16
D gene: TRBD2
clone size: NA
V gene: TRBV19
J gene: TRBJ2-7
CDR3 DNA: TGTGCCAGTAGTTCCGGGACTCTAGCGGGAGGCTACGAGCAGTACTTC
CDR3 protein: CASSSGTLAGGYEQYF

CDR3 length: 14
D gene: TRBD1
clone size: NA
V gene: TRBV6-5
J gene: TRBJ2-5
CDR3 DNA: TGTGCCAGCAGCCCAGGGACAGGGGAAGAGACCCAGTACTTC
CDR3 protein: CASSPGTGEETQYF

CDR3 length: 13
D gene: NA
clone size: NA
V gene: TRBV4-3
J gene: TRBJ2-1
CDR3 DNA: TGCGCCAGCAGCCAACCTCTAGCATCCGAGCAGTTCTTC
CDR3 protein: CASSQPLASEQFF